The entry below describes one T cell receptor (beta chain). Sequencing used immunoSEQ multiplex PCR; TCRdb keeps in-frame clones, though not all of them. The table shows around 150,000 clones, with about three quarters occurring only once. The data originate from a study of blood T cell repertoires in COVID-19. Sequenced material: peripheral blood. The TCR originated in a man aged 60 to 75 with acute or convalescent COVID-19.

The chain's CDR3 is CASSRQGLNTEAFF. CDR3 DNA sequence: TGTGCCAGTAGCAGACAGGGGTTGAACACTGAAGCTTTCTTT. The chain couples TRBV19 to TRBJ1-1, with 8 bases aligning to TRBD1. J was trimmed by 0 bases and V by 6 bases; bases with no gene match: 3. The V gene's germline CDR1 is LNHDA and CDR2 SQIVND (reference sequence). The CDR3 contains 14 residues.